These 22 T cell receptor beta chains were sequenced from one sample in a study of lymphopenia after photon versus proton radiotherapy. Produced via immunoSEQ multiplex PCR; TCRdb's table is partial and in-frame only. The sample has 75,000 or so clones, about 83% seen once. Sequencing used peripheral blood, obtained from a patient treated with proton-based radiotherapy. These receptors all stem from a man in his sixties with pancreatic cancer.

The rearrangement joins TRBV2 to TRBJ1-2; 9 bases line up with TRBD1. The CDR3 is 15 residues long. The germline gives CDR1 SNHLY, CDR2 FYNNEI. J lost 4 bases, V lost 8 bases, and 11 bases had no gene match. The CDR3 protein is CASDGQGIGGYGYTF. Here the CDR3 DNA reads TGTGCCAGCGACGGACAGGGGATTGGCGGCTATGGCTACACCTTC. The entire variable domain, with the rest obtained from reference TRBV2 and TRBJ1-2, is as follows: EPEVTQTPSHQVTQMGQEVILRCVPISNHLYFYWYRQILGQKVEFLVSFYNNEISEKSEIFDDQFSVERPDGSNFTLKIRSTKLEDSAMYFCASDGQGIGGYGYTFGSGTRLTVV.

The chain employs TRBV11-2 and TRBJ2-1; 9 nucleotides agree with TRBD2. The CDR3 covers 15 residues. The trim removed 5 bases at V and 4 bases at J, leaving 6 bases unmatched. Germline V gene lookup returns CDR1 SGHAT and CDR2 FQNNGV. The CDR3, as DNA: TGTGCCAGCAGCCGAAGCGGGAGGTTGTACAATGAGCAGTTCTTC. Its protein is CASSRSGRLYNEQFF.

The rearrangement joins TRBV9 to TRBJ2-1; tentative D call: TRBD2 (7 bases). Trimming shortened V by 3 bases and J by 4 bases, and 14 bases separated the two germline ends. The CDR3 length is 15 residues. Looked up from germline, CDR1 is SGDLS and CDR2 is YYNGEE. CDR3 region: CASSAKGGPYNEQFF. CDR3 DNA sequence: TGTGCCAGCAGCGCAAAGGGGGGGCCGTACAATGAGCAGTTCTTC.

The chain has TRBV27 and TRBJ2-7; TRBD1 is a possible D gene (5 bases). The CDR3 runs 14 residues. Germline-derived CDR1 and CDR2 are MNHEY and SMNVEV (reference sequence). V was shortened by 0 bases and J by 6 bases, with 12 bases between the two germline ends. CDR3 DNA sequence: TGTGCCAGCAGTTTATCTGGGCAGGGTCGCGAGCAGTACTTC. Protein: CASSLSGQGREQYF.

The rearrangement uses TRBV7-6 and TRBJ2-2, with 13 bases fitting TRBD2. Germline CDR1 and CDR2: SGHVS and FNYEAQ. The CDR3 contains 17 residues. V shed 8 bases and J 4 bases; nucleotides not matched to a gene: 10. CDR3 amino acids: CASGSPGLAGFTGELFF. CDR3 DNA: TGTGCCAGCGGGTCCCCGGGACTAGCGGGGTTCACCGGGGAGCTGTTTTTT. Full variable domain (missing parts from reference TRBV7-6 and TRBJ2-2): GAGVSQSPRYKVTKRGQDVALRCDPISGHVSLYWYRQALGQGPEFLTYFNYEAQQDKSGLPNDRFSAERPEGSISTLTIQRTEQRDSAMYRCASGSPGLAGFTGELFFGEGSRLTVL.

This chain joins TRBV5-4 and TRBJ2-5; 9 positions match TRBD1. The germline V gene encodes CDR1 SGHNT and CDR2 YYREEE (reference sequence). V shed 2 bases and J 5 bases; nucleotides not matched to a gene: 7. The CDR3 is 15 amino acids. CDR3 amino acids: CASSFGGTGLETQYF. The CDR3 nucleotides are TGTGCCAGCAGCTTTGGAGGGACAGGGTTGGAGACCCAGTACTTC.

The rearrangement joins TRBV5-1 to TRBJ1-3; maybe TRBD1 (6 bases). The ends were cut back, 5 bases at V and 7 bases at J, with 22 bases in the middle. The CDR3 sequence is 16 residues long. Germline loops: CDR1 SGHRS, CDR2 YFSETQ. DNA of the CDR3: TGCGCCAGCAGAACTGGGGGCGAGTCTTTTGACAACACCATATATTTT. Translating it yields CASRTGGESFDNTIYF.

This chain connects TRBV4-1 to TRBJ1-3; TRBD1 aligns across 7 bases. The V segment lost 1 base and the J segment 2 bases; nucleotides outside the gene matches: 2. This CDR3 has 15 amino acids. Germline V gene sequence: CDR1 MGHRA, CDR2 YSYEKL. The CDR3 here is CASSQARGPGNTIYF. CDR3 bases: TGCGCCAGCAGCCAAGCGAGGGGGCCTGGAAACACCATATATTTT.

This chain joins TRBV28 and TRBJ2-1, with 11 positions matching TRBD2. V gave up 5 bases and J gave up 4 bases; unmatched junction bases: 7. The CDR3 spans 16 residues. The germline V gene encodes CDR1 MDHEN and CDR2 SYDVKM. The CDR3 DNA reads as TGTGCCAGCAGTCGGCCGGGACTAGCGGATTACAATGAGCAGTTCTTC. It is translated as CASSRPGLADYNEQFF.

This chain links TRBV5-4 with TRBJ1-1; perhaps TRBD1 as D (5 bases). CDR1 and CDR2 (germline): SGHNT, YYREEE (reference sequence). The CDR3 spans 14 residues. Trimming removed 2 bases at V and 1 base at J, with 9 bases between. For the CDR3, the DNA is TGTGCCAGCAGCTTTCGCCAGGGGAACACTGAAGCTTTCTTT. Protein: CASSFRQGNTEAFF.

The chain carries TRBV11-2 and TRBJ2-1; TRBD1 aligns across 10 bases. CDR1 and CDR2 from the germline V gene are SGHAT and FQNNGV. V shed 3 bases, J shed 9 bases, and the junction held 2 bases outside the gene matches. The CDR3 length is 13 residues. The CDR3 sequence is CASSLDRGTEQFF. As DNA, the CDR3 is TGTGCCAGCAGCTTGGACAGGGGGACTGAGCAGTTCTTC. Full variable domain (outside the CDR3, taken from reference TRBV11-2 and TRBJ2-1): EAGVAQSPRYKIIEKRQSVAFWCNPISGHATLYWYQQILGQGPKLLIQFQNNGVVDDSQLPKDRFSAERLKGVDSTLKIQPAKLEDSAVYLCASSLDRGTEQFFGPGTRLTVL.

The gene calls are TRBV11-1 and TRBJ2-3; possible D gene TRBD2, 7 bases. V was pared by 5 bases and J by 2 bases, with 23 bases between. CDR3 length equals 18 residues. CDR1 and CDR2 (germline): SGHAT, FQDESV (reference sequence). CDR3 region: CASSPRETGAYLTDTQYF. CDR3 nucleotides: TGTGCCAGCAGCCCGCGGGAGACAGGAGCATACCTCACAGATACGCAGTATTTT. Variable domain in full (rest from reference TRBV11-1 and TRBJ2-3): EAEVAQSPRYKITEKSQAVAFWCDPISGHATLYWYRQILGQGPELLVQFQDESVVDDSQLPKDRFSAERLKGVDSTLKIQPAELGDSAMYLCASSPRETGAYLTDTQYFGPGTRLTVL.

The chain has TRBV28 and TRBJ2-7; TRBD2 aligns across 13 bases. Germline-derived CDR1 and CDR2 are MDHEN and SYDVKM. This CDR3 comprises 17 residues. V lost 2 bases, J lost 2 bases, and 6 bases stayed unmatched. This CDR3 is CASSLRPGLAGTYEQYF. The CDR3 bases are TGTGCCAGCAGTTTACGACCGGGACTAGCGGGGACCTACGAGCAGTACTTC.

Notes on this clone: This specimen includes other DNA sequences encoding the same CDR3. The chain uses TRBV11-2 and TRBJ1-5; D might be TRBD1 (5 bases). The germline V gene has CDR1 SGHAT and CDR2 FQNNGV. The CDR3 totals 13 residues. V was cut by 1 base and J by 7 bases, with 8 bases left in between. The CDR3 DNA sequence: TGTGCCAGCAGCTTAGCCGGGACGCAGCCCCAGCATTTT. Residues: CASSLAGTQPQHF. The full variable domain, in which reference TRBV11-2 and TRBJ1-5 provide the parts outside the CDR3, is EAGVAQSPRYKIIEKRQSVAFWCNPISGHATLYWYQQILGQGPKLLIQFQNNGVVDDSQLPKDRFSAERLKGVDSTLKIQPAKLEDSAVYLCASSLAGTQPQHFGDGTRLSIL.

The genes are TRBV5-5 and TRBJ1-6; no firm D call. Germline CDR1 SGHKS, CDR2 YYEKEE (reference sequence). With 4 bases removed from V and 8 bases from J, the gap between germline ends came to 25 bases. The length of the CDR3 is 18 residues. The CDR3 loop reads CASSLRFRDRVVDSPLHF. CDR3 bases: TGTGCCAGCAGCCTCCGCTTTCGGGATCGTGTTGTGGATTCACCCCTCCACTTT.

DNA for the CDR3: TGTGCCAGCAGCATCACGAGCAGTTCCGAGCAGTACTTC. Translated: CASSITSSSEQYF. The J gene is TRBJ2-7, the V gene TRBV11-2; D gene unclear. CDR1 is SGHAT and CDR2 is FQNNGV in the germline V gene. V gave up 5 bases and J gave up 6 bases, with 14 bases separating them. The CDR3 length is 13 residues.

This clone was picked up one time. V gene TRBV5-5 combines with J gene TRBJ2-5; D may be TRBD1 or TRBD2 (5 bases each). The CDR3 contains 15 residues. CDR1 SGHKS and CDR2 YYEKEE come from the germline V gene (reference sequence). V gave up 4 bases and J gave up 5 bases, with 18 bases separating them. The chain's CDR3 is CASSQYLGREETQYF. CDR3 sequence (DNA): TGTGCCAGCAGCCAATACCTCGGCAGGGAGGAGACCCAGTACTTC. The complete variable domain, with remaining parts taken from reference TRBV5-5 and TRBJ2-5, reads DAGVTQSPTHLIKTRGQQVTLRCSPISGHKSVSWYQQVLGQGPQFIFQYYEKEERGRGNFPDRFSARQFPNYSSELNVNALLLGDSALYLCASSQYLGREETQYFGPGTRLLVL.

The gene calls are TRBV7-2 and TRBJ1-2, with TRBD1 as a possible D gene (6 bases). Trimming stripped 5 bases from V and 2 bases from J, with 24 bases between. CDR1 is SGHTA, CDR2 FQGNSA, per germline. There are 18 residues in the CDR3. CDR3 amino acids: CASSIISPTGTWNYGYTF. As DNA, the CDR3 is TGTGCCAGCAGCATCATATCCCCTACAGGGACTTGGAACTATGGCTACACCTTC.

V and J are TRBV6-5 and TRBJ2-1; no reliable D call. CDR1 MNHEY and CDR2 SVGAGI come from the germline V gene. V lost 4 bases and J 3 bases, leaving 13 bases between the germline ends. The CDR3 is 15 amino acids. The CDR3 spells CASSSPPLFYNEQFF. CDR3 DNA sequence: TGTGCCAGCAGTTCCCCTCCCCTATTCTACAATGAGCAGTTCTTC.

The chain links TRBV25-1 to TRBJ2-7; 11 bases line up with TRBD2. Germline CDR1 and CDR2: MGHDK and SYGVNS. V was clipped by 1 base and J by 6 bases; unmatched bases: 5. This CDR3 has 15 residues. CDR3 coding DNA: TGTGCCAGCAGTGAATTCGGGACTAGCGGTTCCGAGCAGTACTTC. Translated: CASSEFGTSGSEQYF.

The rearrangement joins TRBV11-2 to TRBJ1-3; TRBD1 might be the D (6 bases). The length of the CDR3 is 16 residues. Looked up from germline, CDR1 is SGHAT and CDR2 is FQNNGV. Between the trimmed V and J ends, which lost 5 bases and 0 bases, there was a span of 14 bases. CDR3 nucleotide sequence: TGTGCCAGCAGCGCAGTCCGGACAGCCTCTGGAAACACCATATATTTT. It specifies CASSAVRTASGNTIYF.

The V gene is TRBV28, the J gene TRBJ1-3, with D tentatively TRBD1 (5 bases). Germline CDR1 MDHEN, CDR2 SYDVKM. CDR3 length: 18 residues. Trimming took 8 bases from V and 2 from J, leaving 25 bases between them. DNA of the CDR3: TGTGCCAGCGAGTCCCGGGACCCGCGACATTGGACTGGAAACACCATATATTTT. This codes for CASESRDPRHWTGNTIYF.